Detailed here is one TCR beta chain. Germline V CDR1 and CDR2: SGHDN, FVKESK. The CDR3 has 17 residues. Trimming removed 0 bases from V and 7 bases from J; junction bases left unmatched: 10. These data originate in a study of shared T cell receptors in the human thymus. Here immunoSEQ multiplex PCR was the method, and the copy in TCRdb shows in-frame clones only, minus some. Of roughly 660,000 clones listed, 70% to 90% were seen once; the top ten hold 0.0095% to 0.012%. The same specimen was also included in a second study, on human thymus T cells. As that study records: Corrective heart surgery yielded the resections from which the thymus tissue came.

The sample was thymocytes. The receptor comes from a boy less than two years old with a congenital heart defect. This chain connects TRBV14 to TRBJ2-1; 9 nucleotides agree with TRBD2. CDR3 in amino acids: CASSQEVREGLGNEQFF. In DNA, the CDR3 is TGTGCCAGCAGCCAAGAAGTGCGGGAGGGCCTGGGGAATGAGCAGTTCTTC.